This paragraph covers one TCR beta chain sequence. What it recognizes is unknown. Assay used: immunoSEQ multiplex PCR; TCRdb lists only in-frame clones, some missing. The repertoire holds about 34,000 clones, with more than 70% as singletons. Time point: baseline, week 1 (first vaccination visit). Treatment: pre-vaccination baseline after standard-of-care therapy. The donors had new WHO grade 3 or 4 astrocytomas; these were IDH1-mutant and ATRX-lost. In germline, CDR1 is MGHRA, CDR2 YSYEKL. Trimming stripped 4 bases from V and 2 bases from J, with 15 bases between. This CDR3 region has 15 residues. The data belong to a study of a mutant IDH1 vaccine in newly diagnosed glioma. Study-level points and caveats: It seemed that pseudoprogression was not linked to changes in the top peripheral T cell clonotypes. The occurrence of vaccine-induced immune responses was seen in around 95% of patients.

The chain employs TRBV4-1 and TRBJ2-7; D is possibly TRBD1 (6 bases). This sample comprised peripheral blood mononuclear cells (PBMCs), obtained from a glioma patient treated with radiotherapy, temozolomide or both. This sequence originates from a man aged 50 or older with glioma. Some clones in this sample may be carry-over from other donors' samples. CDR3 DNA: TGCGCCAGCAGCCCATCAATCAGACAGGCCTACGAGCAGTACTTC. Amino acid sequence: CASSPSIRQAYEQYF.